This is a list of T cell receptor beta chains from one sample in a study of technical replicates of blood from several donors. Profiling relied on immunoSEQ multiplex PCR, and the TCRdb table lists in-frame clones only, not all of them. This sample has 75,000 to 95,000 clones, with about 94% found just once. Sequencing was done on a sample of T cells isolated from PBMCs. The receptor set was obtained from a human donor in good health. Both conserved end residues are trimmed from each CDR3. Each record gives: D gene, clone size, V gene, CDR3 protein. The D gene is left open where the match is weak. A clone size is listed for some rows: how often the clone was seen (once, few, many), or a class if it is expanded.

D gene: NA; clone size: NA; V gene: TRBV4-1; CDR3 protein: ASSQVFVPRGGNTIY
D gene: NA; clone size: NA; V gene: TRBV9; CDR3 protein: ASSVGGANYEQY
D gene: TRBD1; clone size: NA; V gene: TRBV9; CDR3 protein: ASSVRGQGNTEAF
D gene: TRBD1; clone size: NA; V gene: TRBV4-1; CDR3 protein: ASSHITGEETQY
D gene: TRBD1; clone size: NA; V gene: TRBV5-4; CDR3 protein: ASSPGTGGGFGGYT
D gene: NA; clone size: NA; V gene: TRBV4-1; CDR3 protein: ASATGAGANEKLF
D gene: TRBD2; clone size: NA; V gene: TRBV11-2; CDR3 protein: ASSLGDGAGRETQY
D gene: NA; clone size: NA; V gene: TRBV4-1; CDR3 protein: ASSPFRPRGERNTIY
D gene: NA; clone size: once; V gene: TRBV19; CDR3 protein: ASMRTPLFNSPLH
D gene: NA; clone size: NA; V gene: TRBV18; CDR3 protein: ASSPLKDSGNSPLH
D gene: NA; clone size: NA; V gene: TRBV29-1; CDR3 protein: SVRNSGANVLT
D gene: NA; clone size: NA; V gene: TRBV15; CDR3 protein: ATSRDRTGYITEAF
D gene: NA; clone size: NA; V gene: TRBV7-9; CDR3 protein: ASSPTSYEQY
D gene: TRBD2; clone size: NA; V gene: TRBV27; CDR3 protein: ASSFETSFLGTDTQY
D gene: NA; clone size: NA; V gene: TRBV7-9; CDR3 protein: ASGEMRGEQF
D gene: NA; clone size: NA; V gene: TRBV4-1; CDR3 protein: ASSQEARMSSYNSPLH
D gene: NA; clone size: once; V gene: TRBV6-1; CDR3 protein: ASRLGRGEQF
D gene: TRBD2; clone size: NA; V gene: TRBV9; CDR3 protein: ASSARLAGGPGAYNEQF
D gene: TRBD1; clone size: NA; V gene: TRBV7-9; CDR3 protein: ASSSRDRGFVTNEKLF
D gene: TRBD2; clone size: NA; V gene: TRBV10-2; CDR3 protein: ASNRASGNHEQF
D gene: NA; clone size: NA; V gene: TRBV5-1; CDR3 protein: ASSPGLGDSNQPQH
D gene: NA; clone size: once; V gene: TRBV14; CDR3 protein: ASSQGLNYGYT
D gene: TRBD1; clone size: NA; V gene: TRBV5-1; CDR3 protein: ASSLAGTGPYEQY
D gene: TRBD1; clone size: NA; V gene: TRBV2; CDR3 protein: ASPRTGVGNEQF
D gene: NA; clone size: NA; V gene: TRBV19; CDR3 protein: ASSIHGRANTEAF
D gene: NA; clone size: NA; V gene: TRBV6-6; CDR3 protein: ASSAGLQNQPQH
D gene: NA; clone size: once; V gene: TRBV28; CDR3 protein: ASSGRGPTYEQY
D gene: TRBD1; clone size: NA; V gene: TRBV28; CDR3 protein: ASRKGAQPQH
D gene: NA; clone size: NA; V gene: TRBV25-1; CDR3 protein: ASRRGFAQETQY
D gene: NA; clone size: NA; V gene: TRBV19; CDR3 protein: ASSIAGATEAF
D gene: TRBD2; clone size: NA; V gene: TRBV7-6; CDR3 protein: ASSSTGTSGYYEQY
D gene: TRBD1; clone size: NA; V gene: TRBV2; CDR3 protein: ASSSVTGADTQY
D gene: TRBD1; clone size: NA; V gene: TRBV10-2; CDR3 protein: ASRAGTGGTETQY
D gene: TRBD2; clone size: NA; V gene: TRBV7-8; CDR3 protein: ASSQPLAGYTDTQY
D gene: TRBD2; clone size: NA; V gene: TRBV5-1; CDR3 protein: ASSALAGGGYNEQF
D gene: NA; clone size: NA; V gene: TRBV29-1; CDR3 protein: SAARDTTYEQY
D gene: TRBD1; clone size: NA; V gene: TRBV7-9; CDR3 protein: ASSLKGQGHYGYT
D gene: TRBD1; clone size: NA; V gene: TRBV28; CDR3 protein: ASSFDRDEKLF
D gene: NA; clone size: NA; V gene: TRBV2; CDR3 protein: AGGTGQATDTQY
D gene: TRBD2; clone size: NA; V gene: TRBV9; CDR3 protein: ASSVDPSGRTDTQY
D gene: NA; clone size: few; V gene: TRBV9; CDR3 protein: ASSASPSYEQY
D gene: NA; clone size: few; V gene: TRBV29-1; CDR3 protein: SVEVRQANTEAF
D gene: NA; clone size: NA; V gene: TRBV6-1; CDR3 protein: ASRVSESSGNTIY
D gene: NA; clone size: NA; V gene: TRBV10-1; CDR3 protein: ASSLQESYGYT
D gene: NA; clone size: once; V gene: TRBV18; CDR3 protein: ASSPPYASGGPYEQY
D gene: NA; clone size: NA; V gene: TRBV5-1; CDR3 protein: ASSLGQLSELF
D gene: NA; clone size: NA; V gene: TRBV4-1; CDR3 protein: ASSHPTQSSYNSPLH
D gene: TRBD1; clone size: NA; V gene: TRBV5-1; CDR3 protein: ASSLGRDRVQF
D gene: TRBD1; clone size: NA; V gene: TRBV6-4; CDR3 protein: ASSATGQGEGYT
D gene: TRBD1; clone size: NA; V gene: TRBV6-5; CDR3 protein: ASSYRTGSSDTQY
D gene: TRBD2; clone size: NA; V gene: TRBV5-1; CDR3 protein: ASSLATSGGREQF